This T cell receptor (beta chain) emerged from a study of T cell clonality in common variable immunodeficiency. General study results and limits: Common variable immunodeficiency TCR beta sequences reportedly had fewer deletions and N-nucleotide insertions. CVID subjects showed higher TCRbeta clonality than healthy controls.

This clone was counted many times. The antigen is undetermined. The read terminates 3 residues before the CDR3 end, so the remaining end is supplied by the germline J gene. Assay: immunoSEQ multiplex PCR; the TCRdb copy retains only in-frame clones and omits some. The sample has over 20,000 clones, none seen only once. CDR1 is MNHEY and CDR2 is SMNVEV in the germline V gene (reference sequence). This CDR3 spans 13 amino acids. Trimming took off 4 bases at V and 0 bases at J, with 6 bases between the two ends. The sequenced sample consisted of peripheral blood mononuclear cells. This chain links TRBV27 with TRBJ1-1; weak D call: TRBD1 (5 bases). This TCR was recovered from a human donor with common variable immunodeficiency. The CDR3 DNA, read in part, is TGTGCCAGCAGTTCACAGGTGAACACTGAA. Protein: CASSSQVNTE. The whole CDR3 sequence reads CASSSQVNTEAFF.